This T cell receptor (beta chain) was identified during a study of OX40 agonist ivuxolimab in advanced cancers. Germline V gene lookup returns CDR1 SNHLY and CDR2 FYNNEI. This CDR3 region has 13 residues. V dropped 9 bases and J dropped 2 bases, with 11 bases sitting between them. The repertoire was sequenced with immunoSEQ multiplex PCR; TCRdb's copy has only in-frame clones and lacks some. The table includes over 3,000 clones, 73% detected once. This clone was seen just once. The receptor was isolated from an adult with an advanced solid tumor such as melanoma, head and neck, liver or kidney cancer. The sample consisted of CD4+ or CD8+ T cells sorted from blood, taken in a trial of the OX40 agonist ivuxolimab. The chain has TRBV2 and TRBJ2-1; D is uncertain. The chain's CDR3 is CARKTGTYNEQFF. DNA for the CDR3: TGTGCCAGAAAGACGGGTACCTACAATGAGCAGTTCTTC.